This TCR beta chain was sequenced for a study of cytomegalovirus exposure and HLA in healthy donors (dated by TCRdb to between 2016 and 2019). Background on the whole study: According to an earlier analysis of 587 of the donors, about 179 million T cells yielded 117 million unique TCR beta sequences and 276 Gb of sequence data. Across around 400 genotyped donors of the cohort, an average of roughly 230,000 unique TCR beta nucleotide sequences per donor were sequenced, and 15% to 20% of those sequences were non-productive. A few DR-DQ haplotypes were handled as single units for association and clustering because linkage in the cohort was strong. Along with the roughly 670-subject first cohort, a separate validation cohort of over a hundred different subjects was used. Roughly 320 gigabases of sequencing data and roughly 81 million unique TCR sequences made up an early release that covered nearly 650 HLA-typed donors. Every repertoire in the discovery cohort had been generated on one and the same sequencing platform. Donor age, sex, ethnicity and CMV serostatus were compiled together with the repertoire data. The later analysis used no new phenotypic data to find candidate immune exposures, relying instead on TCR beta sequences and their occurrence across donors. Typing coverage varied by locus: roughly 629-640 donors for A, B, C, DRB1 and DQB1; roughly 510 for DQA1; more than 600 for DPA1; 450 to 480 for DPB1. Among the roughly 380 genotyped donors, under 90% belonged to the genetic ancestry cluster associated with self-reported Caucasian donors. The study profiled the T cell repertoires of fewer than 850 subjects by immunosequencing and related them to cytomegalovirus serostatus. A later genetic analysis used genome-wide SNP genotypes for about 60% of the roughly 700 donors, treating that subset as a discovery cohort. To study patterns of TCR occurrence, a later analysis re-analyzed previously published TCR beta repertoires from around 660 donors and added high-resolution HLA genotyping. The aim of the study was to test whether cataloging public T cell receptors could identify signatures of past pathogen exposure. High-throughput TCR immunosequencing, statistical association of individual TCRs with disease status, and machine learning were combined to predict cytomegalovirus infection status. HLA typing covered class I and class II loci at four-digit resolution. An earlier analysis of 500 to 750 of the donors applied high-throughput TCR beta sequencing to assess whether each TCR beta V gene segment acted as functional or pseudogenic.

The cohort was made up of 650 to 700 healthy bone marrow donors. All cohort members were sampled while nominally healthy, although unrecorded immune exposures were likely present. The donor was CMV seropositive and belonged to the group of more than 250 seropositive cohort members. Every donor gave a peripheral blood sample, and the peripheral blood mononuclear cells from that sample were used for TCR beta sequencing. The Qiagen DNeasy Blood Extraction Kit was used to extract genomic DNA from the blood cell samples. Broader findings and caveats from the paper: Cytomegalovirus status was reported to be diagnosed by the classifier with high specificity and sensitivity in both the original and validation cohorts. The earlier analysis of nearly 600 of the donors excluded roughly 17 rarely observed V segments, including chromosome 9 orphons, because counts were too low. Assigning TCR associations to individual alleles was difficult when HLA alleles, especially DR and DQ, strongly co-occurred. Some IMGT-functional V segments, including TRBV6-2 and TRBV6-3, could not be told apart with the 87-base-pair reads, so those segments were excluded. In this cohort, only TCR beta chains were sequenced, and detectable features were limited by the absence of alpha or paired-chain data. A later analysis reported that several top co-occurrence clusters appeared linked to parvovirus B19, influenza, CMV and Epstein-Barr virus. The authors suggested that the approach could potentially be generalized to other disease states and immunological phenotypes. A later analysis associated 15,000 or so TCR beta sequences with specific HLA alleles at a false discovery rate of 0.05. Most TCR sequences were observed very rarely across donors, whereas some public TCRs were present in many individuals. The sequencing pipeline was judged likely to have produced a cluster of highly shared sequence variants as a technical artifact. In a later genetic analysis, a missense DCLRE1C variant was associated with V-gene and J-gene trimming of TCR beta chains, and the association was replicated in an independent cohort. CMV serostatus was the only immune exposure information available for the cohort. A further reported finding was that TCR beta sequences accurately predicted the HLA-A and HLA-B alleles for most subjects in the first cohort. In vitro tests confirmed that a few of the cytomegalovirus-associated TCR beta chains recognize cytomegalovirus antigens. In a later analysis, TCR association rates were found to vary across HLA loci, with the most associated TCRs seen for DRB1 alleles and the fewest for HLA-C alleles. Correlated functional status among segregating V segments might reflect linkage disequilibrium, but an unknown experimental factor could not be ruled out. The study listed 164 TCR beta chains as associated with cytomegalovirus. Broadly in line with IMGT annotations, most TCR beta V segments showed up in productive rearrangements about 90% or about 30% of the time in an earlier analysis of approximately 640 of the donors. Compared with equally common non-associated chains, HLA-associated TCR beta chains in a later analysis were more clonally expanded and had lower generation probabilities. A later analysis found that most CMV-associated TCR beta chains appeared HLA-restricted, with HLA associations seemingly driven largely by CMV exposure. According to a later genetic analysis, donors in an Asian-associated ancestry cluster had fewer N-insertions in productive TCRs than the roughly 700-donor mean. Because some donors lacked HLA typing at each locus, the association tests relied only on the typed subset. Sequencing depth was assumed to be roughly uniform across donors in the presence/absence analyses, though that assumption may not hold.

The library relied on the immunoSEQ multiplex PCR assay. For the multiplex PCR, a mixture combining 60 forward primers for TCR Vbeta segments and 13 reverse primers for TCR Jbeta segments was used. The CDR3 region of rearranged TCR beta genes was amplified from genomic DNA with a multiplex PCR assay. On the Illumina HiSeq System, the amplified TCR beta libraries were sequenced as 87-base-pair reads. As for how the authors treated the data: A later analysis tallied about 77 million unique TCR beta chains across the 640 or so repertoires, and about 10 million of those chains were shared by two or more donors. Raw reads were error-corrected and collapsed into unique sequences with a nearest-neighbor algorithm that merged closely related sequences to remove PCR and sequencing errors. V, D and J gene segments were assigned by aligning CDR3 sequences to IMGT reference sequences. For a sequence to be retained, a match of at least six nucleotides to both a V gene segment and a J gene segment was required. Rearrangements were called productive when the CDR3 lacked stop codons and stayed in frame with V and J; all others were non-productive. CDR3 was defined according to IMGT convention as the region running from the second conserved V-encoded cysteine to the conserved J-encoded phenylalanine. In an earlier analysis of just under 600 of the donors, sequences lacking an unambiguous match to a single V gene segment were excluded. An earlier analysis of almost 600 of the donors classified V segments as functional when productive rearrangements were above 56.7% and as segregating when the standard deviation between donors was above 5%. A statistical classification framework was developed to diagnose cytomegalovirus status using the catalog of TCR beta chain sequences. In a later analysis, TCR nucleotide sequences were compared against IMGT/GENE-DB human TR gene sequences so that V and J genes could be assigned. Using the TCRdist pipeline, a later analysis assigned CDR3 sequences along with most-parsimonious VDJ recombination scenarios. In a later analysis, each TCR beta chain was defined by its CDR3 amino acid sequence together with its V-gene family, and reads without a unique V-gene family were excluded. A later analysis removed several hundred highly shared, low-generation-probability nucleotide sequences to deal with suspected cross-contamination and a sequencing artifact. In a later analysis, a clonal expansion index for each public chain was calculated from normalized within-repertoire ranks of inferred template counts. Generation probabilities in a later analysis came from a VDJ recombination model fitted to out-of-frame rearrangements, and those results were checked against IGoR. In a later analysis, TCR-TCR, TCR-HLA and TCR-CMV co-occurrence was scored with hypergeometric tests, and a repertoire-size bias correction was applied to TCR pairs. False discovery rates were estimated in a later analysis by permuting HLA or CMV assignments 20 times. A later analysis grouped co-occurring TCRs with DBSCAN, adding TCRdist sequence similarity when clustering within HLA-allele-positive subsets. Repertoires with fewer than 30,000 or more than 120,000 public chains were left out of co-occurrence clustering, as were about 5 repertoires with anomalous nucleotide sharing. TCRdb stores this immuneACCESS table with in-frame sequences only. Part of the clones is absent; in the studies checked, under half of the shortfall reflects unresolved V genes, and no reason is known for the rest. The DNA gave D and trimming, while V, J and clone size come from that table. Counted in this sample were about 75,000 clones; approximately 82% of them appeared once. The top ten clones comprise approximately 17% of the sample.

Worth noting for this clone: Its target antigen remains unknown. Base qualities are missing; no much larger clone stands one base away.

The CDR3 starts with the cysteine, ends with the phenylalanine, and has 14 residues. Just the 42-base CDR3 DNA is kept, in frame starting at base 1. A distance of 14 bases separates the germline ends of V and J, which lose 3 bases and 10 bases respectively. CDR1 and CDR2 (SGHKS, YYEKEE) derive from the germline V gene (reference sequence). Material: PBMCs. The rearrangement joined TRBV5-5 to TRBJ1-6; TRBD1 is a weak D gene call, 5 bases matching. The clonotype originates from an older man in good health and CMV-seropositive. The sequenced DNA is TGTGCCAGCAGCTCTGCGGGGGTTCAATCACCCCTCCACTTT. The encoded protein is CASSSAGVQSPLHF. With the rest looked up from the reference TRBV5-5 and TRBJ1-6 genes rather than sequenced, the full variable domain is DAGVTQSPTHLIKTRGQQVTLRCSPISGHKSVSWYQQVLGQGPQFIFQYYEKEERGRGNFPDRFSARQFPNYSSELNVNALLLGDSALYLCASSSAGVQSPLHFGNGTRLTVT.